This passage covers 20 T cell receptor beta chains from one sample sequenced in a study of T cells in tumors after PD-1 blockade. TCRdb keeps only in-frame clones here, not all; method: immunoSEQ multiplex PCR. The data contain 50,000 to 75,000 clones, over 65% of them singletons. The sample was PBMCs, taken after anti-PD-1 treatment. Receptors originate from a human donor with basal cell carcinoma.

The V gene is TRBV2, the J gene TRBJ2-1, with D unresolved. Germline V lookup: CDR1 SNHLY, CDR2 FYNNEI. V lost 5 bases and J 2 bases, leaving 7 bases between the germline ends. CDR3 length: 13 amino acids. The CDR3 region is CASSQSPYNEQFF. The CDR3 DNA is TGTGCCAGCAGTCAGTCCCCCTACAATGAGCAGTTCTTC.

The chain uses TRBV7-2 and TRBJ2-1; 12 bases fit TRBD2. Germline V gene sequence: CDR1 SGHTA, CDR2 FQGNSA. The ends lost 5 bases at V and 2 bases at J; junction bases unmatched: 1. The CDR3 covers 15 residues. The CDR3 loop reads CASSGLAGPYNEQFF. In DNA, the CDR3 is TGTGCCAGCAGCGGACTAGCGGGGCCCTACAATGAGCAGTTCTTC.

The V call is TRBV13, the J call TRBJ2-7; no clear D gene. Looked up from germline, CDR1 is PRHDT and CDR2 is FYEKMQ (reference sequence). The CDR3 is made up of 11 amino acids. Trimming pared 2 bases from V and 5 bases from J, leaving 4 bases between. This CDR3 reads CASSLTDEQYF. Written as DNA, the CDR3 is TGTGCCAGCAGCTTAACTGACGAGCAGTACTTC.

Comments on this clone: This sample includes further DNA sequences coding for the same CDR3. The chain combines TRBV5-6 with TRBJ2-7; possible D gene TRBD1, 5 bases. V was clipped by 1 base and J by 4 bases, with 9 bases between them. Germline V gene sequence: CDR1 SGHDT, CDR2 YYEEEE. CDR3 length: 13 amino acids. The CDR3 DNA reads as TGTGCCAGCAGCTTGTTCAGGGCATACGAGCAGTACTTC. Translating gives CASSLFRAYEQYF.

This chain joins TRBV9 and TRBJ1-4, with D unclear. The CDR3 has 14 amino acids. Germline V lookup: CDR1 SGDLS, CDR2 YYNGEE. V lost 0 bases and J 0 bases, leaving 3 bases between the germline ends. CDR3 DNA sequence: TGTGCCAGCAGCGTAGGAACAACTAATGAAAAACTGTTTTTT. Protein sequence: CASSVGTTNEKLFF.

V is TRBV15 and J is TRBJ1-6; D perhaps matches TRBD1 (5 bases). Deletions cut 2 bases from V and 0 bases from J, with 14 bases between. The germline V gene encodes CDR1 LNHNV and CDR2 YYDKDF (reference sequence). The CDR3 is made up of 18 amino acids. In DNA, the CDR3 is TGTGCCACCAGCAGAATCCAGGGCGGAAGCTCCTATAATTCACCCCTCCACTTT. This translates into CATSRIQGGSSYNSPLHF. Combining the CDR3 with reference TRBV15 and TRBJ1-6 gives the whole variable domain DAMVIQNPRYQVTQFGKPVTLSCSQTLNHNVMYWYQQKSSQAPKLLFHYYDKDFNNEADTPDNFQSRRPNTSFCFLDIRSPGLGDTAMYLCATSRIQGGSSYNSPLHFGNGTRLTVT.

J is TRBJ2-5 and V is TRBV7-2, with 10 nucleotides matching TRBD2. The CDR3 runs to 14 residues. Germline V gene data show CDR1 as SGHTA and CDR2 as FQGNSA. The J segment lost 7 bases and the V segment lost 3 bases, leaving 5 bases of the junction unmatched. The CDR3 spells CASSLGLAPMTQYF. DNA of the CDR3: TGTGCCAGCAGCTTGGGACTAGCGCCTATGACCCAGTACTTC.

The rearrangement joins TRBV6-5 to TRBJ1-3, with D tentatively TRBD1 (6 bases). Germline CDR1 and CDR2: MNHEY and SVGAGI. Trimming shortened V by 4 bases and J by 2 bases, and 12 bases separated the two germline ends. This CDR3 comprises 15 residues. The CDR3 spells CASSSTRGAGNTIYF. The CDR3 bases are TGTGCCAGCAGTTCTACCAGGGGTGCTGGAAACACCATATATTTT.

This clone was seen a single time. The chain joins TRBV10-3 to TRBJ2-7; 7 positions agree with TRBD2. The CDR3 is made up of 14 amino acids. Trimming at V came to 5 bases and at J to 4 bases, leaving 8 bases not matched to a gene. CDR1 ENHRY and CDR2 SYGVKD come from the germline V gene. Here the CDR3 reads CAISKTGTIYEQYF. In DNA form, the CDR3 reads TGTGCCATCAGTAAAACCGGGACTATATACGAGCAGTACTTC.

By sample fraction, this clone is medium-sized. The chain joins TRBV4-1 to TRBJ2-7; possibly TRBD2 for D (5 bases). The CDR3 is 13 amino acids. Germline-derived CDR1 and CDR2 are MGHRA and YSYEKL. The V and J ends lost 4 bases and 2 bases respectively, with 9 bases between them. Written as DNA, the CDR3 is TGCGCCAGCAGCCCCGGGATGCCCTACGAGCAGTACTTC. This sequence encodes CASSPGMPYEQYF.

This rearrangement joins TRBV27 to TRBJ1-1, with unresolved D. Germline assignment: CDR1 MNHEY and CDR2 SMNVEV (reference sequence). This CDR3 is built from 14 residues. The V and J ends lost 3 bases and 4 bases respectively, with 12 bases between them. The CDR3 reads CASSFNRVPTEAFF. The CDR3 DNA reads TGTGCCAGCAGTTTCAATCGCGTCCCCACTGAAGCTTTCTTT.

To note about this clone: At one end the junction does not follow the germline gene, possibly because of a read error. For the CDR3, the DNA is TGTGCAAGCACCCGTGGGGAATACAATGAGCAGTTCTTC. Translated, it gives CASTRGEYNEQFF. The chain uses TRBV28 and TRBJ2-1, with D hard to call. CDR1 is MDHEN and CDR2 is SYDVKM in the germline V gene. The length of the CDR3 is 13 residues.

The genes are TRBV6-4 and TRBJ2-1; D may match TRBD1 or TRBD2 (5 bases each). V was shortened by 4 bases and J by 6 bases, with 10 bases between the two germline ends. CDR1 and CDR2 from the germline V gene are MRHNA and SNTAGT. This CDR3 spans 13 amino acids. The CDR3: CASSASGTNEQFF. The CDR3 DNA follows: TGTGCCAGCAGTGCTTCGGGGACCAATGAGCAGTTCTTC.

The CDR3 DNA reads TGTGCCAGCAGCCCAGGGGGCTCCGGCGAGCAGTACTTC. It yields the protein CASSPGGSGEQYF. The chain is built from TRBV9 and TRBJ2-7; 8 bases agree with TRBD1. V lost 4 bases to trimming and J lost 6 bases; unmatched junction nucleotides: 6. The CDR3 is 13 amino acids. Germline-derived CDR1 and CDR2 are SGDLS and YYNGEE. Together with reference TRBV9 and TRBJ2-7, the CDR3 gives the full variable domain: DSGVTQTPKHLITATGQRVTLRCSPRSGDLSVYWYQQSLDQGLQFLIQYYNGEERAKGNILERFSAQQFPDLHSELNLSSLELGDSALYFCASSPGGSGEQYFGPGTRLTVT.

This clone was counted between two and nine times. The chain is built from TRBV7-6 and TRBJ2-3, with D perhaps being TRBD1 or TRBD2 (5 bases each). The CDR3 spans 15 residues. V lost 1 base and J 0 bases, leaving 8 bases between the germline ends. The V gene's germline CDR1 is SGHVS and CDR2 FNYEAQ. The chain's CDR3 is CASSLVGASTDTQYF. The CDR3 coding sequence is TGTGCCAGCAGCTTAGTCGGGGCTAGCACAGATACGCAGTATTTT.

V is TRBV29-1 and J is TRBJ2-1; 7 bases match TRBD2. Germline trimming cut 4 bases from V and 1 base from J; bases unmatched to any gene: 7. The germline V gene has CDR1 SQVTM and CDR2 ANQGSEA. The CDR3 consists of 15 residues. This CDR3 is CSVAGGEGSYNEQFF. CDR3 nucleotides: TGCAGCGTTGCAGGTGGGGAGGGATCCTACAATGAGCAGTTCTTC.

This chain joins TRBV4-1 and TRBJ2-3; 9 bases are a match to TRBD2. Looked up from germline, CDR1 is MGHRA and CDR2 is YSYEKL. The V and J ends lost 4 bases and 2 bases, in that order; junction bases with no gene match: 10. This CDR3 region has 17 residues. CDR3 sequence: CASSRVPSGGSTDTQYF. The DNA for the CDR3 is TGCGCCAGCAGCCGGGTCCCCAGCGGGGGGTCCACAGATACGCAGTATTTT.

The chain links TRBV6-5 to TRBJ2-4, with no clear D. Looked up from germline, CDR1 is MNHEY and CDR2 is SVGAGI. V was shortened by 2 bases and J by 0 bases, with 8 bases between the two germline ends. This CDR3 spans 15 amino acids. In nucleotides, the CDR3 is TGTGCCAGCAGTTACATAGAGTTAGCCAAAAACATTCAGTACTTC. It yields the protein CASSYIELAKNIQYF.

CDR3 loop: CATRQRVVDGANVLTF. The DNA of the CDR3 is TGTGCCACAAGACAACGGGTAGTCGATGGGGCCAACGTCCTGACTTTC. The rearrangement joins TRBV27 to TRBJ2-6; no clear D gene. This CDR3 is built from 16 residues. In germline, CDR1 is MNHEY, CDR2 SMNVEV (reference sequence). The germline V and J ends were trimmed by 10 bases and 3 bases, with 19 bases remaining between them.

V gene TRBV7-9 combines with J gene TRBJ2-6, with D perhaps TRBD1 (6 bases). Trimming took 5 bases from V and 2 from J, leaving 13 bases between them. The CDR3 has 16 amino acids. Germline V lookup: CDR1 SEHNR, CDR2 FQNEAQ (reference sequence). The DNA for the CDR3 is TGTGCCAGCAGCCCTCTCAGGGGTGCTGGGGCCAACGTCCTGACTTTC. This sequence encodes CASSPLRGAGANVLTF.